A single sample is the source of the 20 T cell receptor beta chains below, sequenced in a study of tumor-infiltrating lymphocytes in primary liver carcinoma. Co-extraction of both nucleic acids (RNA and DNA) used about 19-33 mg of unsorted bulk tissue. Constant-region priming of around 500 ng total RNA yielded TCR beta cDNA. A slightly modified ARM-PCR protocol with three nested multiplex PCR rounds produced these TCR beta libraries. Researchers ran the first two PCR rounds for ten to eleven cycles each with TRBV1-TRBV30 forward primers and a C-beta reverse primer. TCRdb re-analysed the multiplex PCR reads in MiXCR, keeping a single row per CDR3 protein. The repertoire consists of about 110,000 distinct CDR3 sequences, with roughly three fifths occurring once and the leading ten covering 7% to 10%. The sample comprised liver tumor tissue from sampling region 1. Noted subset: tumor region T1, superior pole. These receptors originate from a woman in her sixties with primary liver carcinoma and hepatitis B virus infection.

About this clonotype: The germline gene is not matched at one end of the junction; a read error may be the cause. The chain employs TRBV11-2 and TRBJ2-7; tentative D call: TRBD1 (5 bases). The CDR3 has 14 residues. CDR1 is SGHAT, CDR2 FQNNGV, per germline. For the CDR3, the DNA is TGTGCCAACAGCTTAGATCTAAGGGGTTACGAGCAGTATTTC. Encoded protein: CANSLDLRGYEQYF.

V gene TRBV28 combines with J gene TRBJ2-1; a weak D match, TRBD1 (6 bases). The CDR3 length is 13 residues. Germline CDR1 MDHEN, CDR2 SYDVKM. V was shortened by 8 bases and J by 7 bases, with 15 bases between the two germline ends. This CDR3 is CASHDRRSNEQFF. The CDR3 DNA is TGTGCCAGCCACGACAGGAGGTCGAATGAGCAGTTCTTC.

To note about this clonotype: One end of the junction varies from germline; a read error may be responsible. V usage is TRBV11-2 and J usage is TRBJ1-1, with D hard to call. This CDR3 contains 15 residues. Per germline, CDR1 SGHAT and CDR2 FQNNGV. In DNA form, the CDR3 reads TGTACCAGCAGCTTACTGGTCTTACAAGGGACTGAAGCTTTCTTT. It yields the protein CTSSLLVLQGTEAFF.

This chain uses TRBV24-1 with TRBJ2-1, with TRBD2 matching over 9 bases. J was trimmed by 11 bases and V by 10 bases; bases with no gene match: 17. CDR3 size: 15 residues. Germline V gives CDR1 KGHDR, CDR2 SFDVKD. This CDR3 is CATQPGSGSSRKQFF. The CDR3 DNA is TGTGCCACTCAGCCGGGTAGCGGGAGTTCTAGGAAGCAGTTCTTC.

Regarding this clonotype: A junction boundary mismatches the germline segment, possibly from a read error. The CDR3 loop is CASNWTRGSQVIF. The CDR3 region has the DNA TGTGCCAGCAACTGGACTCGGGGGAGTCAGGTCATTTTC. The V call is TRBV11-2, the J call TRBJ2-1, with a possible D match to TRBD2 (6 bases). The CDR3 runs 13 residues. CDR1 and CDR2 (germline): SGHAT, FQNNGV.

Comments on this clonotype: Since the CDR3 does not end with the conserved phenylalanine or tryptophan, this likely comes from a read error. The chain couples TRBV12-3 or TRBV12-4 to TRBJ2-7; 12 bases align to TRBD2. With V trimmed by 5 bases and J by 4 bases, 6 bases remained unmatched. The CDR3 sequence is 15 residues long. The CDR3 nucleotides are TGTGCCAGCAGTAATGGACTAGCGGGATCGTACGAGCAGTACTTG. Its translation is CASSNGLAGSYEQYL.

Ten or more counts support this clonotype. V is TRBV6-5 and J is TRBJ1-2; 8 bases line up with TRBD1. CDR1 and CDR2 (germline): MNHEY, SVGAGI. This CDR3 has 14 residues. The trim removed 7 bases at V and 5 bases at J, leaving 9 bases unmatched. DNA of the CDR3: TGTGCCAGCACTACCGGGACAGGCGTGTATGGCTACACCTTC. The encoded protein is CASTTGTGVYGYTF.

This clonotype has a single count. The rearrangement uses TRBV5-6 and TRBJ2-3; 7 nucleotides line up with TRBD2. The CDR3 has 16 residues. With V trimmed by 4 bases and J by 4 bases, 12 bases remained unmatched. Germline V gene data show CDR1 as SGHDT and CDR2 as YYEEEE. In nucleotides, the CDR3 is TGTGCCAGCAGCCCCGGGACTGGCGGGAGTCCAGATACGCAGTATTTT. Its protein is CASSPGTGGSPDTQYF.

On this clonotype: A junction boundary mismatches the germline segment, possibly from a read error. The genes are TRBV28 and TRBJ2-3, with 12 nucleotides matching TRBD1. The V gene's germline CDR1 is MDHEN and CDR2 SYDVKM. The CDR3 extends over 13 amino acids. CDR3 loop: CASRPGTGGKQYF. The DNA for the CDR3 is TGTGCCAGCAGGCCCGGGACAGGGGGCAAGCAGTACTTT.

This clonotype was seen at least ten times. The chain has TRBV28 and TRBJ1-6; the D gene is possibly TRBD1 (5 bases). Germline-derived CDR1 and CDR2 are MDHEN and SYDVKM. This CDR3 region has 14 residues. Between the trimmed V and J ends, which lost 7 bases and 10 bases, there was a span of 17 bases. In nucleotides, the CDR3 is TGTGCCAGCAAGGTCTATAGGGGCATCTCACCCCTCCACTTT. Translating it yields CASKVYRGISPLHF.

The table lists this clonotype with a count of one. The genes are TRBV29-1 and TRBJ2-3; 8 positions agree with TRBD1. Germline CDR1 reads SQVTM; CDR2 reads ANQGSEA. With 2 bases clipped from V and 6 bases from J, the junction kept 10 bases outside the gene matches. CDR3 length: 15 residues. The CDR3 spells CSVEIRGRGADTQYF. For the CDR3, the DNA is TGCAGCGTTGAAATCAGGGGGCGAGGCGCGGATACGCAGTATTTT.

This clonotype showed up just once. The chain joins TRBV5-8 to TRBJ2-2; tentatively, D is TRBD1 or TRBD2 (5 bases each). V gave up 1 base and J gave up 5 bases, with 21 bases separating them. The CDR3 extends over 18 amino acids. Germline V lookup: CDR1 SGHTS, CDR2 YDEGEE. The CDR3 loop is CASSLYGTSGSGTGELFF. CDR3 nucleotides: TGTGCCAGCAGCTTGTATGGAACCTCAGGGTCGGGAACCGGGGAGCTGTTTTTT.

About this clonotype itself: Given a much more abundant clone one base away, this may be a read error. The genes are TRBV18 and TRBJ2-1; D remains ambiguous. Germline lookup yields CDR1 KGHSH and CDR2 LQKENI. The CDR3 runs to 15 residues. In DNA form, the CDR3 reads TGTGTCAGCTCACCTTCAGTGGGAACCTACAATGAGCAGTTCTTC. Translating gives CVSSPSVGTYNEQFF. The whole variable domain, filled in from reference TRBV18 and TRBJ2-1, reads NAGVMQNPRHLVRRRGQEARLRCSPMKGHSHVYWYRQLPEEGLKFMVYLQKENIIDESGMPKERFSAEFPKEGPSILRIQQVVRGDSAAYFCVSSPSVGTYNEQFFGPGTRLTVL.

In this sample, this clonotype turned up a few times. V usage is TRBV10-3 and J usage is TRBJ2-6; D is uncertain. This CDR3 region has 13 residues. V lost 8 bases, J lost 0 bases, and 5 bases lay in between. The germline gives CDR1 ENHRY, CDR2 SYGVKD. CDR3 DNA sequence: TGTGCCATCGCAGGCTCTGGGGCCAACGTCCTGACTTTC. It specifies CAIAGSGANVLTF.

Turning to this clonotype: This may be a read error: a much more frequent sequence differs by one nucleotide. CDR3 nucleotide sequence: TGTGCCAGCAGTTCGGGTTGTACGCAGTATTTT. Translation: CASSSGCTQYF. The J gene is TRBJ2-3, the V gene TRBV6-5; D remains ambiguous. Trimming left V 4 bases short and J 8 bases short, with 7 bases between. The CDR3 is 11 residues long. The V gene's germline CDR1 is MNHEY and CDR2 SVGAGI.

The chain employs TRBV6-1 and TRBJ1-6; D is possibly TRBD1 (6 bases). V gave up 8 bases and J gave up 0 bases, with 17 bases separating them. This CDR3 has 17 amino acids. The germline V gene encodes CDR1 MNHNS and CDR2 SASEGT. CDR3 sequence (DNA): TGTGCCAGCGACCTAGCCCTGGACAGCTCCTATAATTCACCCCTCCACTTT. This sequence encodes CASDLALDSSYNSPLHF.

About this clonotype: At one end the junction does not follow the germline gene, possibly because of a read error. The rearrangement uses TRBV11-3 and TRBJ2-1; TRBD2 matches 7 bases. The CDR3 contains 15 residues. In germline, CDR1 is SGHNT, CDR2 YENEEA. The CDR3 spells CVSSLGTNGELEQFF. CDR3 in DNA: TGTGTCAGCAGCTTAGGGACTAACGGGGAGCTTGAGCAGTTCTTC. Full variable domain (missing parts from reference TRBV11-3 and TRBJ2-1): EAGVVQSPRYKIIEKKQPVAFWCNPISGHNTLYWYLQNLGQGPELLIRYENEEAVDDSQLPKDRFSAERLKGVDSTLKIQPAELGDSAVYLCVSSLGTNGELEQFFGPGTRLTVL.

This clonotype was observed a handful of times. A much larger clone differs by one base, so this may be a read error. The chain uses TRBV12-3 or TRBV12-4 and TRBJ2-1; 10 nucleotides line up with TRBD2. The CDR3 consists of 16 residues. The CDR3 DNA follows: TGTGCCAGCAGTGGGTTAGCGGGAGGATATGCCTATGAGCACTTCTTC. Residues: CASSGLAGGYAYEHFF.

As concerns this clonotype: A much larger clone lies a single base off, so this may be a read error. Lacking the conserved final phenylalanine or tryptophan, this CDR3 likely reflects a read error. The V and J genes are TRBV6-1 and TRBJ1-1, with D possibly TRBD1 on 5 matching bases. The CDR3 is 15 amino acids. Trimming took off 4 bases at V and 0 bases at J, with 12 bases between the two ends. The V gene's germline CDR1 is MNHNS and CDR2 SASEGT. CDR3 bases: TGTGCCAGCAGTGCCACTATACAGGTGAACACTGAAGCTTTCTCT. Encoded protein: CASSATIQVNTEAFS.

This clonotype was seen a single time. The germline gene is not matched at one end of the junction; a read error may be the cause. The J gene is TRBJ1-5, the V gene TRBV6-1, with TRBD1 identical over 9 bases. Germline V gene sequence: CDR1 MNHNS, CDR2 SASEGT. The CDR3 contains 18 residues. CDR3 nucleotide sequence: TGTGGCAGCAGTGAAAGACCTCCCGGGACAGGGCGGAATCAGCCCCAGCATTTT. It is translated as CGSSERPPGTGRNQPQHF.